The entry below describes one TCR beta chain. Its antigen remains unidentified. The sample belongs to a study of T cell responses to AZD1222 COVID-19 vaccine. Trimming cost V 5 bases and J 4 bases; bases outside gene matches: 8. Per germline, CDR1 SNHLY and CDR2 FYNNEI. The CDR3 extends over 15 amino acids. Study conclusions and caveats: It was only a handful of AZD1222 recipients who were seropositive at baseline. In a largely white British group with more females than males, clonal diversity was possibly underestimated. Repertoire collection took place solely once the T cell response had peaked. Two AZD1222 doses significantly raised spike-specific TCR breadth and depth over controls.

Method: immunoSEQ multiplex PCR; TCRdb's copy keeps in-frame clones and lacks some. The data contain about 120,000 clones, 88% of them singletons. The specimen was peripheral blood, collected on day 0 of AZD1222 vaccination. The clonotype originates from an adult in good health. V gene TRBV2 combines with J gene TRBJ2-3, with 8 bases matching TRBD1. As DNA, the CDR3 is TGTGCCAGCAGTCCAGGACAGGGTGTGGCAGATACGCAGTATTTT. Protein sequence: CASSPGQGVADTQYF.